This TCR beta chain comes out of a study of T cells in Graves' hyperthyroidism and ophthalmopathy (dated by TCRdb to the late 2010s). A note on the overall study: Peripheral blood samples were taken at the time of initial diagnosis, prior to any treatment. Whether ophthalmopathy could be predicted prospectively was tested in an independent validation cohort made up of some 20 hyperthyroidism patients plus 17 patients who later progressed to ophthalmopathy. Following sampling, methimazole starting at 30 mg daily was given to hyperthyroidism patients, and high-dose intravenous methylprednisolone was given to ophthalmopathy patients. The paper describes TCR Vbeta CDR3 sequencing of 135 peripheral blood samples, made up of 43 ophthalmopathy patients, around 78 hyperthyroidism patients and roughly 17 progressor patients. The roughly 100 discovery patients were randomly divided into training and test sets at a 7:3 ratio. In addition, the study compared T-cell repertoires in thyroid tissue and in blood from several Graves' hyperthyroidism patients. A discovery cohort of about a hundred patients, fewer than 50 with Graves' ophthalmopathy and 57 with stable Graves' hyperthyroidism, was used to find distinguishing TCR V-J signatures.

This clonotype was observed a few times. What this receptor recognizes is not known. There are no base qualities to consult, and no much larger clone falls within one base. A patient counted as having stable Graves' hyperthyroidism if no progression to ophthalmopathy occurred over 18 months of follow-up. Hyperthyroidism patients were newly diagnosed, had a disease duration of under 2 months, and were aged 18 to 65 years. Patients with uncontrolled infections, other autoimmune diseases, pregnancy or lactation were excluded. Clinical symptoms, serum thyroxine and TRAb, thyroid ultrasound, and orbital computed tomography formed the basis for the diagnoses. Ficoll-Paque density gradient centrifugation was used to isolate PBMCs from around 10 ml of fresh peripheral blood. Total RNA was extracted using Trizol reagent, and RNA quality was assessed on an Agilent 2100 Bioanalyzer. Amplification of TCR beta CDR3 regions was carried out from RNA transcripts. The TCR CDR3 was subjected to a first round of RT-PCR using the HTBI primer set and the Qiagen OneStep RT-PCR kit. Libraries were constructed in a second round of multiplex PCR, after which size selection and purification were performed. Paired-end sequencing of the libraries was performed with 100 bp reads on an Illumina HiSeq2000. For the original study's pipeline: SOAPnuke was used to process the raw data, with reads discarded if the reads contained adapters or uncalled bases, had a mean Phred below 15, or lacked an exact constant-primer or identifier match. High-quality paired reads were merged using COPE v1.2.5, and each unique nucleotide sequence was defined as a clonotype. MiTCR v1.1 was used to align the clonotypes against IMGT TRBV, TRBD and TRBJ reference segments. Analysis was restricted to V-J combinations with a frequency above 0.0001, which covered just over 98% of repertoires. The TCS score was defined as F50 (clonal expansion) divided by E x V (chaos), with BLOSUM62-based TCRdist calculated between CDR3 peptides within each V-J. Welch's t-statistics and random forest reduced several hundred V-J features to around 14, which were used in a naive Bayes classifier (R e1071). TCRdb cleaned the public reads at Q25 with fastp, built clones with MiXCR and kept in-frame beta chains. Each record represents a unique CDR3 protein, reported with the most common genes and DNA among its rows. V and J calls and clone size were set by TCRdb, not the authors. This sample comprises more than 75,000 distinct CDR3 sequences, approximately 56% of them detected only once. 25% to 30% of the sample rests with the top ten.

What the study reported, not specific to this receptor: Sample size was not statistically predetermined, and investigators were not blinded to group allocation. A model built on a 13 V-J signature distinguished ophthalmopathy from stable hyperthyroidism, reaching about 88% sensitivity and 81.08% specificity in cross-validation and 80%/75% in testing. In validation, progression to ophthalmopathy was predicted by the model with roughly 71% sensitivity and 72% to 80% specificity, a median of around 5.9 months before onset. Most expanded thyroid clonotypes (frequency above 0.001) were also detected in blood, suggesting blood repertoires may reflect thyroid immune responses.

The sequenced sample consisted of blood. This TCR was sampled from a woman aged 40 to 55 with Graves' hyperthyroidism.

CDR3 region: CASMSAANTEAFF. Here is the DNA: TGCGCCAGCATGAGTGCCGCGAACACTGAAGCTTTCTTT. The V and J genes are TRBV10-2 and TRBJ1-1, with the D segment identity uncertain. Measured from the cysteine to the phenylalanine, the CDR3 is 13 residues long. The retained sequence is limited to the CDR3, 39 bases, with the frame set at the first base. A distance of 10 bases separates the germline ends of V and J, which lose 7 bases and 1 base respectively. CDR1 and CDR2, looked up from the germline V gene, are WSHSY and SAAADI.